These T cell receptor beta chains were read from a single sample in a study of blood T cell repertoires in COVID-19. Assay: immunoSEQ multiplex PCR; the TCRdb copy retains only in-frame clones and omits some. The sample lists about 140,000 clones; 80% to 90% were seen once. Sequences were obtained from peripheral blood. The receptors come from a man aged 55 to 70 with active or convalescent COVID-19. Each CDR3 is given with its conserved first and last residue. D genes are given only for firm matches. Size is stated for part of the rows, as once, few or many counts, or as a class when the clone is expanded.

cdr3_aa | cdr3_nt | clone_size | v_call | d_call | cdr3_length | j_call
CASSRKGHGTTIYF | TGTGCCAGCAGCCGAAAGGGACACGGGACGACCATATATTTT | NA | TRBV6-5 | NA | 14 | TRBJ1-3
CASSDSGGILFGYTF | TGTGCCAGCAGTGATTCAGGGGGCATCCTCTTCGGCTACACCTTC | NA | TRBV6-1 | TRBD1 | 15 | TRBJ1-2
CASSRRGEQFF | TGTGCCAGCAGTCGCAGGGGTGAGCAGTTCTTC | NA | TRBV12-3/TRBV12-4 | NA | 11 | TRBJ2-1
CASSLNRDQPQHF | TGTGCCAGCAGCTTGAACAGGGATCAGCCCCAGCATTTT | NA | TRBV5-4 | NA | 13 | TRBJ1-5
CASSSGQNTGELFF | TGCGCCAGCAGCTCGGGACAGAACACCGGGGAGCTGTTTTTT | NA | TRBV10-1 | NA | 14 | TRBJ2-2
CASSLSLAGQETQYF | TGTGCCAGCAGCTTATCCCTAGCGGGGCAAGAGACCCAGTACTTC | NA | TRBV7-9 | TRBD2 | 15 | TRBJ2-5
CASSLDRANYGYTF | TGTGCCAGCAGCCTGGACAGGGCTAACTATGGCTACACCTTC | NA | TRBV6-5 | TRBD1 | 14 | TRBJ1-2
CASSEAGVGNSPLHF | TGTGCCAGCAGTGAAGCAGGGGTGGGCAATTCACCCCTCCACTTT | NA | TRBV6-1 | NA | 15 | TRBJ1-6
CASSRDINSPLHF | TGCGCCAGCAGCCGGGACATTAATTCACCCCTCCACTTT | NA | TRBV4-3 | NA | 13 | TRBJ1-6
CASRQGGRRGEQFF | TGTGCCAGCAGACAGGGCGGGAGAAGGGGTGAGCAGTTCTTC | NA | TRBV6-5 | NA | 14 | TRBJ2-1
CASSQAADTQYF | TGTGCCAGCAGCCAAGCGGCAGATACGCAGTATTTT | NA | TRBV3-1/TRBV3-2 | NA | 12 | TRBJ2-3
CASSLAFSGSEQYF | TGTGCCAGCAGCTTGGCATTTTCGGGGAGCGAGCAGTACTTC | NA | TRBV5-4 | NA | 14 | TRBJ2-7
CASRRDISNEKLFF | TGTGCCAGCAGGAGGGACATCTCTAATGAAAAACTGTTTTTT | NA | TRBV6-5 | NA | 14 | TRBJ1-4
CAISGAQDSEAFF | TGTGCCATCAGTGGAGCCCAGGATTCTGAAGCTTTCTTT | NA | TRBV10-3 | NA | 13 | TRBJ1-1
CASSGGQFMNTEAFF | TGTGCCAGCAGTGGGGGACAGTTTATGAACACTGAAGCTTTCTTT | NA | TRBV25-1 | TRBD1 | 15 | TRBJ1-1
CASSQGFFGYTF | TGTGCCAGCTCCCAGGGGTTTTTTGGCTACACCTTC | NA | TRBV6-5 | NA | 12 | TRBJ1-2
CASSLNTALYGYTF | TGTGCCAGCAGCTTGAATACAGCCCTCTATGGCTACACCTTC | NA | TRBV5-6 | NA | 14 | TRBJ1-2
CASSLGLTNEKLFF | TGTGCCAGCAGCCTCGGACTTACAAATGAAAAACTGTTTTTT | NA | TRBV28 | NA | 14 | TRBJ1-4
CATSREGGGVSPLHF | TGTGCCACCAGCAGAGAAGGGGGGGGTGTCTCACCCCTCCACTTT | NA | TRBV15 | NA | 15 | TRBJ1-6
CASSSPSSGSLGEQYF | TGTGCCAGCAGTTCCCCCTCTAGCGGTAGCTTGGGGGAGCAGTACTTC | few | TRBV28 | TRBD2 | 16 | TRBJ2-7
CASSPSQSNQPQHF | TGTGCCAGCTCACCATCACAGAGCAATCAGCCCCAGCATTTT | once | TRBV18 | NA | 14 | TRBJ1-5
CASSYSGRGRETQYF | TGTGCCAGCAGTTACTCGGGCAGGGGGCGAGAGACCCAGTACTTC | once | TRBV6-6 | TRBD1 | 15 | TRBJ2-5
CASRPGLAGHEQYF | TGTGCCAGCAGACCGGGACTAGCGGGACACGAGCAGTACTTC | NA | TRBV6-5 | TRBD2 | 14 | TRBJ2-7
CVSSVGDTFSYEQYF | TGTGTCAGCAGCGTAGGTGACACGTTCTCCTACGAGCAGTACTTC | once | TRBV9 | NA | 15 | TRBJ2-7
CASSLFSASYEQYF | TGTGCCAGCAGCTTATTTAGCGCCTCCTACGAGCAGTACTTC | NA | TRBV7-2 | NA | 14 | TRBJ2-7
CASSPQNRGGGYTF | TGTGCCAGCAGTCCCCAGAACAGGGGGGGTGGCTACACCTTC | few | TRBV27 | TRBD1 | 14 | TRBJ1-2
CASSYGRVGYEQYF | TGTGCCAGCAGTTACGGGAGGGTGGGATACGAGCAGTACTTC | NA | TRBV6-5 | TRBD2 | 14 | TRBJ2-7
CASSQTSLKETQYF | TGTGCCAGCAGCCAAACTAGTCTAAAAGAGACCCAGTACTTC | NA | TRBV2 | NA | 14 | TRBJ2-5
CASSVAPGTEAFF | TGTGCCAGCAGCGTAGCCCCAGGCACTGAAGCTTTCTTT | NA | TRBV9 | NA | 13 | TRBJ1-1
CASSLLRQGGNRVGETQYF | TGTGCCAGCAGTCTCCTACGACAGGGGGGAAACAGAGTGGGAGAGACCCAGTACTTC | NA | TRBV27 | TRBD1 | 19 | TRBJ2-5
CASSLQGTGELFF | TGCGCCAGCAGCTTGCAGGGAACCGGGGAGCTGTTTTTT | NA | TRBV5-1 | NA | 13 | TRBJ2-2